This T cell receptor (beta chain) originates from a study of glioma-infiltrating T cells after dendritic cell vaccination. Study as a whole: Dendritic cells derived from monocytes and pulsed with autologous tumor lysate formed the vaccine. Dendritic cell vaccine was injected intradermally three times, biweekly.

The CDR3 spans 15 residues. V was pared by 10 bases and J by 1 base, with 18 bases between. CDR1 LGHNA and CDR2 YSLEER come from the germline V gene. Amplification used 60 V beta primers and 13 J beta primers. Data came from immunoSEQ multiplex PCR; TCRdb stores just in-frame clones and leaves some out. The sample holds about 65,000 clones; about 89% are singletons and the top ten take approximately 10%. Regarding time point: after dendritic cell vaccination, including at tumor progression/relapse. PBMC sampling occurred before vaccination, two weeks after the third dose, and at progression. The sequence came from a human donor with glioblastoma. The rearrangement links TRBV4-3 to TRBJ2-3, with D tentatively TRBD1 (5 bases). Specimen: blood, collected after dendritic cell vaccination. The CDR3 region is CANKWWGNRTDTQYF. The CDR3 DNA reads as TGCGCCAACAAATGGTGGGGCAACCGCACAGATACGCAGTATTTT.